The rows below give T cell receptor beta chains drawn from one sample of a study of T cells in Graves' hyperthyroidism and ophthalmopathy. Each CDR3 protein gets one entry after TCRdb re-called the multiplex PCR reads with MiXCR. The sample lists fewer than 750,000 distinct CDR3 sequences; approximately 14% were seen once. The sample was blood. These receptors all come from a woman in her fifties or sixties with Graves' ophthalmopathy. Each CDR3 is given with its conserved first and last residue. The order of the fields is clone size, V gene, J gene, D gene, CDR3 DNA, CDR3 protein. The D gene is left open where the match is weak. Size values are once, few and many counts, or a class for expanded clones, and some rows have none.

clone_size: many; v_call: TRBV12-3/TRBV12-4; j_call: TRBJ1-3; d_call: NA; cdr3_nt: TGTGCCAGCAGTTTCGGCAGCCTTCGGAGCTCTGGAAACACCATATATTTT; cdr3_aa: CASSFGSLRSSGNTIYF
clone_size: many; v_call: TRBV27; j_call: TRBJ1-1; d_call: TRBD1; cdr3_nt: TGTGCCAGCAGCATCGGGACAGGTAACTTGAACACTGAAGCTTTCTTT; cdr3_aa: CASSIGTGNLNTEAFF
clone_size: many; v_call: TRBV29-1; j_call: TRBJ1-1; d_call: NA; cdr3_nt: TGCAGCGTTTCAGTGCTTGAAGCTTTCTTT; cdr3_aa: CSVSVLEAFF
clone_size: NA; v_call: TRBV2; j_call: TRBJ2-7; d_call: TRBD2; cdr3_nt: TGTGCCAGCAGTGATGCGAGCGGGAGCAACGAGCAGTACTTC; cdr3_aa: CASSDASGSNEQYF
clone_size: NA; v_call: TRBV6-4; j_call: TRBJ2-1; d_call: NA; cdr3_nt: TGTGCCAGCAGTGACTCGGGTGAGGCGCCCTACAATGAGCAGTTCTTC; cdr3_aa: CASSDSGEAPYNEQFF
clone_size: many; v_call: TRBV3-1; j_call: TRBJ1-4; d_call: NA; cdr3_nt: TGTGCCAGCAGCCAAGAATTGGGTACTAATGAAAAACTGTTTTTT; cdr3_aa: CASSQELGTNEKLFF
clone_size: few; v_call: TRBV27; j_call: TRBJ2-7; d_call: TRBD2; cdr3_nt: TGTGCCAGCAGCCGACCGGGACTACCCTACGGGCAGTACTTC; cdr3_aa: CASSRPGLPYGQYF
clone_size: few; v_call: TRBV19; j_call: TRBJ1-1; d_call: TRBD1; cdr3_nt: TGTGCCAGTAGTATCCCAGGGGGAGTGTTCGCTGAAGCTTTCTTT; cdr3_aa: CASSIPGGVFAEAFF
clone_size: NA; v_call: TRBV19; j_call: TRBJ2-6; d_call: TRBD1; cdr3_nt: TGTGCCAGTAGTATACAGGGGGCCCGTGGGGCCAACGTCCTGACTTTC; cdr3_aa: CASSIQGARGANVLTF
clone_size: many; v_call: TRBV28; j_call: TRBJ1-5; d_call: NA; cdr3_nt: TGTGCCAGCAGGAGAGGCAGGGCCGGCAATCAGCCCCAGCATTTT; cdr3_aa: CASRRGRAGNQPQHF
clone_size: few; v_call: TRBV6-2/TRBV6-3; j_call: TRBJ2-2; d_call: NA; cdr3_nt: TGTGCCAGCAGTTACCGGTACACCGGGGAGCTGTTTTTT; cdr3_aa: CASSYRYTGELFF
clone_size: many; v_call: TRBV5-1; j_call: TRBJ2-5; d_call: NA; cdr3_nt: TGCGCCAGCAGCCCCCCATGGAGGGGAGAGACCCAGTACTTC; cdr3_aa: CASSPPWRGETQYF
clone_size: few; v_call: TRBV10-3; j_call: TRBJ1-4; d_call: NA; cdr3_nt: TGTGCCACCTCGGGGGGCAGGGCGGTTTTCGCAACTAATGAAAAACTGTTTTTT; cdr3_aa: CATSGGRAVFATNEKLFF
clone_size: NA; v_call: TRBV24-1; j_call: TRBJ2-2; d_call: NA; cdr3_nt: TGTGCCACCAGTGATTTGAGGCAGGGGAGCACCGGGGAGCTGTTTTTT; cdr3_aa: CATSDLRQGSTGELFF
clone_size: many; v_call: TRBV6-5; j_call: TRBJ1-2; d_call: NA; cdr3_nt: TGTGCCAGCAGTTACGGACAGCCTAACTATGGCTACACCTTC; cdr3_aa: CASSYGQPNYGYTF
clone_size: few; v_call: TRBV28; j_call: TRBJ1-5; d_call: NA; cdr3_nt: TGTGCCAGCAGTTTATTCTCCGGGACAAGGGGACTTAGCAATCAGCCCCAGCATTTT; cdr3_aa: CASSLFSGTRGLSNQPQHF
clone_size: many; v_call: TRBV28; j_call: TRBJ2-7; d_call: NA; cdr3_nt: TGTGCCAGCAGTCCCGGTCCACAGCGATACGAGCAGTACTTC; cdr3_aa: CASSPGPQRYEQYF
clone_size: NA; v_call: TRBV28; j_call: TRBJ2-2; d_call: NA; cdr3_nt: TGTGCCAGCAGTTTTAACGGGCCCCACACCGGGGAGCTGTTTTTT; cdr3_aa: CASSFNGPHTGELFF
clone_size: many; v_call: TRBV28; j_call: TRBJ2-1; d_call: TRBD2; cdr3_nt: TGTGCCAGCAGCCGACCCGGGACTAGCGGGACGAGCGAGTTCTTC; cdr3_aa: CASSRPGTSGTSEFF
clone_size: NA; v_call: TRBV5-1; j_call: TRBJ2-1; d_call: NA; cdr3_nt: TGCGCCAGCAGCTTAACTACATCCTACAATGAGCAGTTCTTC; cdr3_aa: CASSLTTSYNEQFF
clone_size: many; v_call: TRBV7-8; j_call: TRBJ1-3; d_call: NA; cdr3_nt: TGTGCCAGCAGCTCTACACGGAGCCCAGGGGCTGGAAACACCATATATTTT; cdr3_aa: CASSSTRSPGAGNTIYF
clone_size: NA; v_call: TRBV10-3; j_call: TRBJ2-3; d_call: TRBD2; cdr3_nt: TGTGCCATCAGTGAGCTAGCGGGCGCGCCCACAGATACGCAGTATTTT; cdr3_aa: CAISELAGAPTDTQYF
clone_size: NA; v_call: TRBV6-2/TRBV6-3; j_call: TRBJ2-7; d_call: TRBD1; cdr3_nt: TGTGCCAGCAGTTACATAGGACAGGGGGCTAACGAGCAGTACTTC; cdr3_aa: CASSYIGQGANEQYF
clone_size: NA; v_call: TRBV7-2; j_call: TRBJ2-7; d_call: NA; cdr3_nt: TGTGCCAGCAGCTTAAAAGGGGCGGGCTCCTACGAGCAGTACTTC; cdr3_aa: CASSLKGAGSYEQYF
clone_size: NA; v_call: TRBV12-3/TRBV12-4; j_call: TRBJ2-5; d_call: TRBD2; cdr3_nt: TGTGCCAGCCGACTAGCGGGGGCAGAGACCCAGTACTTC; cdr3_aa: CASRLAGAETQYF
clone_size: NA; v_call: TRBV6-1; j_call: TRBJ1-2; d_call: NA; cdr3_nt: TGTGCCAGCAGCCAAGACCGTCATGGCTACACCTTC; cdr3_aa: CASSQDRHGYTF
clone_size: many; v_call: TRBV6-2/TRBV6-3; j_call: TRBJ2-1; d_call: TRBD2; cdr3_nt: TGTGCCAGCAGTTACCCTAGGACCGGGACTAGCGGGAGAAGGGATGAGCAGTTCTTC; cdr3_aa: CASSYPRTGTSGRRDEQFF
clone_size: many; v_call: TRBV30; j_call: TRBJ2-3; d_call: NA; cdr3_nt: TGTGCCTGGAGTGTACATCAGGGAGTAGATACGCAGTATTTT; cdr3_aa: CAWSVHQGVDTQYF
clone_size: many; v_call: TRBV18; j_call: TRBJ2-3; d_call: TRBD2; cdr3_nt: TGTGCCAGCTCACCACTCCCTGGCGGGGGAAGCACAGATACGCAGTATTTT; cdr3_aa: CASSPLPGGGSTDTQYF
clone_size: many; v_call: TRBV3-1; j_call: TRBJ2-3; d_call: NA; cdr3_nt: TGTGCCAGCAGCCAAGATACTGTGGCCCCAGATACGCAGTATTTT; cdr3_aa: CASSQDTVAPDTQYF
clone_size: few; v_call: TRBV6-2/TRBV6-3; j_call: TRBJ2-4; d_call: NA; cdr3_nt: TGTGCCAGCGGTGACCAGGCCCCCAAAAACATTCAGTACTTC; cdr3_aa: CASGDQAPKNIQYF
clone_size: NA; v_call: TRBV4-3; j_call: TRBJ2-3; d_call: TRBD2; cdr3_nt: TGCGCCAGCAGCCAGGGGACTAGCGCTAGCACAGATACGCAGTATTTT; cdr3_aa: CASSQGTSASTDTQYF
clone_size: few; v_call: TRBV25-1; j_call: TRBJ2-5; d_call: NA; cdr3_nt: TGTGCCAGCAGTGAATTTAGGATCCAAGAGACCCAGTACTTC; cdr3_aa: CASSEFRIQETQYF
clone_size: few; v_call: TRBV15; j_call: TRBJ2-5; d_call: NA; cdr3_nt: TGTGCCACCAGCTTTGGTGGAAGTTCCGAGACCCAGTACTTC; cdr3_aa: CATSFGGSSETQYF
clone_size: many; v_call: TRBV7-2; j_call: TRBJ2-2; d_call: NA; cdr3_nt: TGTGCCAGCAGCCCATCCAACACCAACACCGGGGAGCTGTTTTTT; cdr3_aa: CASSPSNTNTGELFF
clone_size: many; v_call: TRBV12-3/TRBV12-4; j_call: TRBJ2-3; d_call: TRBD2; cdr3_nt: TGTGCCAGCAGCCAGGGACTAGCGGGAGGTCCTAGCACAGATACGCAGTATTTT; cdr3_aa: CASSQGLAGGPSTDTQYF
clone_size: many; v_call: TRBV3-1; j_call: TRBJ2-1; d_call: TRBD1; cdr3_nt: TGTGCCAGCAGCCCGAAAGGACAGGGGGTCTCCAATAACAATGAGCAGTTCTTC; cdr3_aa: CASSPKGQGVSNNNEQFF
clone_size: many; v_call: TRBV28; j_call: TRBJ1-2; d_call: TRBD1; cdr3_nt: TGTGCCAGCAGTCAGACAGGGGGCGTTAGCTATGGCTACACCTTC; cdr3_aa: CASSQTGGVSYGYTF
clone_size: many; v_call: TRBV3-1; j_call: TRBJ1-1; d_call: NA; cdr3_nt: TGTGCCAGCAGCCAAATTCCGGGGTTGGTTAGTGGGAACACTGAAGCTTTCTTT; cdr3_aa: CASSQIPGLVSGNTEAFF
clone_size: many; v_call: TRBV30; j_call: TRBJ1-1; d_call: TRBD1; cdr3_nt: TGTGCCTGGAGTGTAAGTCGTCTCAGGGGGAGGACTGAAGCTTTCTTT; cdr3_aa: CAWSVSRLRGRTEAFF
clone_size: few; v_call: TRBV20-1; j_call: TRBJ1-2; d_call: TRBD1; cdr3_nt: TGCAGTGCTAGGGAGATATCCGGGACAGGGGGCGACTATGGCTACACCTTC; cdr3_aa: CSAREISGTGGDYGYTF
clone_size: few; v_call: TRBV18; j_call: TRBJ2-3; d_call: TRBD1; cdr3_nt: TGTGCCAGCTCACCAGGACGACAGGGGGCCGGCACAGATACGCAGTATTTT; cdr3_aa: CASSPGRQGAGTDTQYF
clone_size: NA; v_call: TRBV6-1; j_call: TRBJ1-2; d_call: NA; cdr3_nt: TGTGCCAGCAGTTCTCCGGGGGCGTACTCTGGCTACACCTTC; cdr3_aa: CASSSPGAYSGYTF
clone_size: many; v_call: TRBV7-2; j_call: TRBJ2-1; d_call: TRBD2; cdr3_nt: TGTGCCAGCAGATCTACTAGCGAGCAATACAATGAGCAGTTCTTC; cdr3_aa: CASRSTSEQYNEQFF
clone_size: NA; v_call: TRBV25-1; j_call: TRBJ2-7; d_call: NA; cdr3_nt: TGTGCCAGCAGTGATTCTCAGGGTGGGAATTTCTACGAGCAGTACTTC; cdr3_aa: CASSDSQGGNFYEQYF
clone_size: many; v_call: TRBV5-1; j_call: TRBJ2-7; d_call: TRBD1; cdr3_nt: TGCGCCAGCAGCCTTGGAGGGAGGACAGGGGGGAACGAGCAGTACTTC; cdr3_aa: CASSLGGRTGGNEQYF
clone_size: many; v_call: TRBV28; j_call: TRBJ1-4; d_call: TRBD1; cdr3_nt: TGTGCCAGCAGTGGCACCGGGACAGGGGCCGAAGAAAAACTGTTTTTT; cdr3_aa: CASSGTGTGAEEKLFF
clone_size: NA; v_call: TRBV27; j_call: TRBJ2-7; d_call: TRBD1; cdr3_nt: TGTGCCAGCGGACTGGGACAGAACTACGAGCAGTACTTC; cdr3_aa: CASGLGQNYEQYF
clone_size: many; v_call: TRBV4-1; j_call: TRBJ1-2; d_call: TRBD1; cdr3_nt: TGCGCCAGCAGCCAACCAGGGGGCAATGGCTACACCTTC; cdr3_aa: CASSQPGGNGYTF
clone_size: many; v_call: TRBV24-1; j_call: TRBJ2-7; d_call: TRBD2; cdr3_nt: TGTGCCACCAGTGACCCTAGTCCTAGCGGGAGAAACGAGCAGTACTTC; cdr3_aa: CATSDPSPSGRNEQYF
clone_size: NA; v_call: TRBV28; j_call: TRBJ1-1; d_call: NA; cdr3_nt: TGTGCCAGCACCATAGTACAGCGGAACACTGAAGCTTTCTTT; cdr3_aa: CASTIVQRNTEAFF
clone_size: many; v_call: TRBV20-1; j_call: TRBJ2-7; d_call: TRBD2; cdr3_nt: TGCAGTGCGGCGAGGACTAGCGGTCTCTACGAGCAGTACTTC; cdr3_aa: CSAARTSGLYEQYF
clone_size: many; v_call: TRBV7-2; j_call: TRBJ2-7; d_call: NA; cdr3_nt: TGTGCCAGCAGCTTAAACTATCTCTACGAGCAGTACTTC; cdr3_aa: CASSLNYLYEQYF
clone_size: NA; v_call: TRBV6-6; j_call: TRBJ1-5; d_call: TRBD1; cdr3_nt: TGTGCCAGCAGTTACTCGGCCGGGACAGGGGTGGGTCAGCCCCAGCATTTT; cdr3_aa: CASSYSAGTGVGQPQHF
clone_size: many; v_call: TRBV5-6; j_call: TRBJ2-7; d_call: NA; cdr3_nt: TGTGCCAGCAGTCGACCGGGGAGCTCCTACGAGCAGTACTTC; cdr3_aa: CASSRPGSSYEQYF